This record looks at one TCR beta chain sequence and its context. Its antigen is still unknown. No much larger clone is present one base from it, and per-base qualities are unavailable. Whole blood was collected in K2EDTA tubes by collaborating institutions according to the institutions' own protocols. For TCRbeta analysis, collaborators shipped samples as frozen whole blood, isolated PBMCs, or DNA extracted from either of those sample types. Relative to germline, V is missing 2 bases and J is missing 4 bases, with 13 bases of the junction outside any gene match. In the germline V gene (reference sequence), CDR1 corresponds to PRHDT and CDR2 to FYEKMQ. Spanning cysteine to phenylalanine, the CDR3 consists of 18 amino acids. The retained sequence is limited to the CDR3, 54 bases, with the frame set at the first base. The immunoSEQ Assay, a bias-controlled multiplex PCR, was used to amplify TCRbeta CDR3 regions from genomic DNA. On the authors' methods: Within the assay, amplification of reference gene primers was used to estimate how many nucleated cells each sample contained. Sequence reads were collapsed and filtered to measure the absolute abundance of every unique TCRbeta CDR3 rearrangement. For each sample, productive Simpson clonality was calculated as the square root of Simpson's diversity index over productive rearrangements. TCRdb stores this immuneACCESS table with in-frame sequences only. Part of the clones is absent; in the studies checked, under half of the shortfall reflects unresolved V genes, and no reason is known for the rest. That table is the source of V, J and clone size, and D and trimming were worked out from the DNA. This sample gives approximately 97,000 clones in total; 90% of them show up just once. The ten largest clones take up about 1.7% of the sample.

The sample belongs to a study of blood T cell repertoires in COVID-19 (dated by TCRdb to the early 2020s). Study-wide context: The collaborator samples originated in the United States, Italy and Spain and spanned the acute and convalescent phases of COVID-19. Deeply sampled blood TCRbeta repertoires from subjects exposed to, actively infected with, or recovered from COVID-19 were included in the dataset. The sample metadata nearly always contained a de-identified subject ID, COVID-19 status, age in years and sex. Where HLA class I and class II types were available, the types were taken from metadata supplied by the sample provider, not from assay-based typing. The repertoires were released in a freely available public database intended as a resource for research on the immune response to SARS-CoV-2. Samples came from the ongoing ImmuneRACE study (first 160 participants) plus 1,254 subjects from 6 global collaborators. The material from the prospective study consisted of cDNA or gDNA derived from T cells, B-cell-depleted T cells, or PBMCs.

Results and caveats for the whole study, not just this receptor: How much clinical and demographic metadata was included differed by source and by participant, and the metadata was provided uncurated.

This clonotype was obtained from a man aged 55 to 69 with acute or convalescent COVID-19. Sequenced input: peripheral blood. In this chain, TRBV13 is recombined with TRBJ1-1, with 10 middle bases fitting TRBD1. The nucleotide sequence is given as TGTGCCAGCAGCTTAAGGGACAGGGGTCGTTTTGGGACCACTGAAGCTTTCTTT. The encoded protein is CASSLRDRGRFGTTEAFF.